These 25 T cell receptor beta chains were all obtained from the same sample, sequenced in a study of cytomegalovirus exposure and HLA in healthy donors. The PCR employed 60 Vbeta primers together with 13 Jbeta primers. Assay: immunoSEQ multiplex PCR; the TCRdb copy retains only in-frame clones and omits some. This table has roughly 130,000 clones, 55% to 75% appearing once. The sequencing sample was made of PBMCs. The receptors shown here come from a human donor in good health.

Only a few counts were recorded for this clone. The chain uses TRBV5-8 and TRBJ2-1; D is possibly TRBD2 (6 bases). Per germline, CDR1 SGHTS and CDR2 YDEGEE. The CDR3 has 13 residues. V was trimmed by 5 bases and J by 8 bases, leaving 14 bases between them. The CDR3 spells CASSWVTSDEQFF. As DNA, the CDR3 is TGTGCCAGCAGTTGGGTGACTAGTGATGAGCAGTTCTTC.

The CDR3 DNA is TGTGCCAGCACGCCTCCAGGGAGGCTGAACACTGAAGCTTTCTTT. Protein: CASTPPGRLNTEAFF. The rearrangement links TRBV28 to TRBJ1-1, with D maybe TRBD1 (5 bases). The ends were cut back, 7 bases at V and 0 bases at J, with 15 bases in the middle. Germline V gene sequence: CDR1 MDHEN, CDR2 SYDVKM. The CDR3 spans 15 residues.

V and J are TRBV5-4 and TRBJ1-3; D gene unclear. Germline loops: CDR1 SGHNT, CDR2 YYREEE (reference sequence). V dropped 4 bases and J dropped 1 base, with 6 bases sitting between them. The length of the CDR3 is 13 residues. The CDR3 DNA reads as TGTGCCAGCAGCCGAGAATCTGGAAACACCATATATTTT. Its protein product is CASSRESGNTIYF.

CDR3 nucleotides: TGTGCCAGCAGCCGGACTAGCGGGAGCGGTTACGAGCAGTACTTC. This sequence encodes CASSRTSGSGYEQYF. The V call is TRBV6-5, the J call TRBJ2-5; 13 bases are shared with TRBD2. Near its end, the DNA agrees better with TRBJ2-7, so the J call may be wrong. In germline, CDR1 is MNHEY, CDR2 SVGAGI. CDR3 length: 15 amino acids.

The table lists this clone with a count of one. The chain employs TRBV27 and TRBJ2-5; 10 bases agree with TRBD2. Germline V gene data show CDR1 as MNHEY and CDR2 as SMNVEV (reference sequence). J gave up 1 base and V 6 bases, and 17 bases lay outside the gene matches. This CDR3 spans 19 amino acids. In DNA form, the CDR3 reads TGTGCCAGCAGCCGTAGCAAACTAGCGGGACTCGGTGGCCAAGAGACCCAGTACTTC. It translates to CASSRSKLAGLGGQETQYF.

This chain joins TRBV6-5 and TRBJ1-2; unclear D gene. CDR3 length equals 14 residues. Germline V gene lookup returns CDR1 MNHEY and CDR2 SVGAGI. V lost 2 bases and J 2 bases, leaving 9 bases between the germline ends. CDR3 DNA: TGTGCCAGCAGTTACGATGGAGGGAACTATGGCTACACCTTC. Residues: CASSYDGGNYGYTF.

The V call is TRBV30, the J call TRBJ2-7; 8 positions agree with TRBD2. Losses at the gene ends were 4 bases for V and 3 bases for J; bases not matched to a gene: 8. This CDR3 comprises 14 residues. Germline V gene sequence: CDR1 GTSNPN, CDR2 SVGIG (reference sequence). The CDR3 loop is CAWTPGGVRYEQYF. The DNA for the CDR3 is TGTGCCTGGACCCCCGGGGGGGTTCGCTACGAGCAGTACTTC.

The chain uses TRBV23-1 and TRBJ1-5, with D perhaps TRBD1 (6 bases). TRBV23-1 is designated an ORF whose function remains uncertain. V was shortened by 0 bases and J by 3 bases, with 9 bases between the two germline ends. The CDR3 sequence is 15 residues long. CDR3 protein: CASSQSGAANQPQHF. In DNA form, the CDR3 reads TGCGCCAGCAGTCAATCGGGGGCTGCCAATCAGCCCCAGCATTTT.

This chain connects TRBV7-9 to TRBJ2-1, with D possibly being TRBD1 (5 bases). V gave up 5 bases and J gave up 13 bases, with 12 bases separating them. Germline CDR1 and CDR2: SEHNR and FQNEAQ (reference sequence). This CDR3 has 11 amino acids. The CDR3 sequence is CASSSQGPQFF. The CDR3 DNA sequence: TGTGCCAGCAGCAGCCAGGGCCCCCAGTTCTTC.

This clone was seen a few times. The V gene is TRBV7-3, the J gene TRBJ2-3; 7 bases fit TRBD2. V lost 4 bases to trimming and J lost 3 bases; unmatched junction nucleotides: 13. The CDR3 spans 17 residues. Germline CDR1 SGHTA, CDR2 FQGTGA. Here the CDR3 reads CASSSRLGGKGTDTQYF. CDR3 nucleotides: TGTGCCAGCAGCTCCAGGCTCGGGGGGAAGGGGACAGATACGCAGTATTTT.

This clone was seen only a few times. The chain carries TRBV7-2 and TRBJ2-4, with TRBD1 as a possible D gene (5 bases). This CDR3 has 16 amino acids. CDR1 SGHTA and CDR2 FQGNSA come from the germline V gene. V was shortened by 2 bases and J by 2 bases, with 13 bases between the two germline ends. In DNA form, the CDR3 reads TGTGCCAGCAGCTTAACAGGTCCGGGTTCCAAAAACATTCAGTACTTC. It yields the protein CASSLTGPGSKNIQYF.

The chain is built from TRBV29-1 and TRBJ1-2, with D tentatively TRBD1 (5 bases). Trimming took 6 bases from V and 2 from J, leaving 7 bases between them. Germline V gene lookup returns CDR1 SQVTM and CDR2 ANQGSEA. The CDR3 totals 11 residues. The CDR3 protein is CSVRGNYGYTF. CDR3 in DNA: TGCAGCGTAAGGGGCAACTATGGCTACACCTTC.

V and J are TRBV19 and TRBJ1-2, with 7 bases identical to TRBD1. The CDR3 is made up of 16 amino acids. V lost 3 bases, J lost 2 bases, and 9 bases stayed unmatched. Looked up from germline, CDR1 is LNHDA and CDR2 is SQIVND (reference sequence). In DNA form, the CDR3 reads TGTGCCAGTAGTATCCGGAGTGGAGGGGGCAACTATGGCTACACCTTC. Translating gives CASSIRSGGGNYGYTF.

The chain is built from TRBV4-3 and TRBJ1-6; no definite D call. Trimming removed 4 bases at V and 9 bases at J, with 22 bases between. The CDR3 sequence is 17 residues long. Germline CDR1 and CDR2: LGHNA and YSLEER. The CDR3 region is CASSLSQAGSMGSPLHF. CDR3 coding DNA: TGCGCCAGCAGCCTGTCCCAAGCCGGGTCGATGGGTTCACCCCTCCACTTT.

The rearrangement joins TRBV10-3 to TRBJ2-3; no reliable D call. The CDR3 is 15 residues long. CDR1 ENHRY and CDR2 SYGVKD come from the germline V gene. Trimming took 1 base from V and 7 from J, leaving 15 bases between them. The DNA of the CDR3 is TGTGCCATCAGTGAGTTTGAGGATCCCCCGAATACGCAGTATTTT. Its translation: CAISEFEDPPNTQYF.

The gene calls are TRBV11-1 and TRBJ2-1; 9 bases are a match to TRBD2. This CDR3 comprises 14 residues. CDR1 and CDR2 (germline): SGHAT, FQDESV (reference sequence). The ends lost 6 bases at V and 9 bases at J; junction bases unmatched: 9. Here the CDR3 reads CASSHLAGTGEQFF. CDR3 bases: TGTGCCAGCAGTCACCTAGCGGGGACGGGTGAGCAGTTCTTC. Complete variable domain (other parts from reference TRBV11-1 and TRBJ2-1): EAEVAQSPRYKITEKSQAVAFWCDPISGHATLYWYRQILGQGPELLVQFQDESVVDDSQLPKDRFSAERLKGVDSTLKIQPAELGDSAMYLCASSHLAGTGEQFFGPGTRLTVL.

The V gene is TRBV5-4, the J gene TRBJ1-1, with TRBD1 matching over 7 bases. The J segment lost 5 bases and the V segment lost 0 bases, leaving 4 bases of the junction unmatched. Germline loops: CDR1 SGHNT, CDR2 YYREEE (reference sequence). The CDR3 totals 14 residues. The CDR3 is CASSLGQGRTEAFF. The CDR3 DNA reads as TGTGCCAGCAGCTTGGGACAGGGAAGGACTGAAGCTTTCTTT.

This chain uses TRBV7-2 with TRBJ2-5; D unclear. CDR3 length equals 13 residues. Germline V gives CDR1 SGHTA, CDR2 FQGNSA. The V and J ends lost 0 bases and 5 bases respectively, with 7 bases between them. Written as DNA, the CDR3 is TGTGCCAGCAGCTTAGCGTCGGTCGAGACCCAGTACTTC. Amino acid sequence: CASSLASVETQYF.

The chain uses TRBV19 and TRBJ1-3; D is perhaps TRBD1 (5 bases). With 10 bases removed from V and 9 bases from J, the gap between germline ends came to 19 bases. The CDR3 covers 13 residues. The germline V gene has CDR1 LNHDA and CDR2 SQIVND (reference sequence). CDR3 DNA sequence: TGTGCCACCAACAAGGGACTTACCGGCACCATATATTTT. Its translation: CATNKGLTGTIYF.

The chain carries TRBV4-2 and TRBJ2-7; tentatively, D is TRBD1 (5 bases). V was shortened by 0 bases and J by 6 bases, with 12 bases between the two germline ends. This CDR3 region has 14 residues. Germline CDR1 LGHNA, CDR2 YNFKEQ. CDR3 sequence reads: CASSQDQGLGEQYF. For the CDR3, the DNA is TGTGCCAGCAGCCAAGATCAGGGTCTCGGCGAGCAGTACTTC.

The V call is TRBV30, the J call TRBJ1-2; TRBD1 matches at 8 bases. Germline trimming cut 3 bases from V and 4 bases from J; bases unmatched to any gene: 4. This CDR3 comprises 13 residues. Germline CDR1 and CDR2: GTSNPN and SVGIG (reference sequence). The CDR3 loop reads CAWSGQGSYGYTF. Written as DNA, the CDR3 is TGTGCCTGGAGCGGACAGGGTTCCTATGGCTACACCTTC.

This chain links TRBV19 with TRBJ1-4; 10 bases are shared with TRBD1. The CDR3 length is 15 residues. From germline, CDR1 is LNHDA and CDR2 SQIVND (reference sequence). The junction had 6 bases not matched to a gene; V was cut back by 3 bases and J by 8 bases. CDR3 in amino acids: CASSIRDRGDEKLFF. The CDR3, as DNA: TGTGCCAGTAGTATCCGGGACAGGGGAGACGAAAAACTGTTTTTT. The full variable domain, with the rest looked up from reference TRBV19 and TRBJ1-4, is DGGITQSPKYLFRKEGQNVTLSCEQNLNHDAMYWYRQDPGQGLRLIYYSQIVNDFQKGDIAEGYSVSREKKESFPLTVTSAQKNPTAFYLCASSIRDRGDEKLFFGSGTQLSVL.

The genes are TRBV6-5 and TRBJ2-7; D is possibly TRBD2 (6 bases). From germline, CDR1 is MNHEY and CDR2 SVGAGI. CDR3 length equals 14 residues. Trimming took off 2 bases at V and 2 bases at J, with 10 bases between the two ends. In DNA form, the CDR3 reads TGTGCCAGCAGTTACACGGGGGAGACCTACGAGCAGTACTTC. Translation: CASSYTGETYEQYF.

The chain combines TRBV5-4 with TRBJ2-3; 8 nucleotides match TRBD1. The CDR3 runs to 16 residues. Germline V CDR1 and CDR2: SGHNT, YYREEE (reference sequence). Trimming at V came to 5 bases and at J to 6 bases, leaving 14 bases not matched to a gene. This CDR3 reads CASSFPRQGASDTQYF. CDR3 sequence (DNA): TGTGCCAGCAGTTTCCCTCGGCAGGGGGCATCGGATACGCAGTATTTT.

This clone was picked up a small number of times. For the CDR3, the DNA is TGTGCCAGCAGTTACTCGAGTGGGAGCTCCTACGAGCAGTACTTC. This sequence encodes CASSYSSGSSYEQYF. V usage is TRBV6-5 and J usage is TRBJ2-7; a weak D match, TRBD2 (5 bases). Germline V lookup: CDR1 MNHEY, CDR2 SVGAGI. The V end lost 0 bases, the J end lost 0 bases, and 9 bases lay between the germline ends. The CDR3 covers 15 residues.